The 18 T cell receptor beta chains below come from one sample, sequenced in a study of blood T cell repertoires in COVID-19 (dated by TCRdb to the early 2020s). Library generation was performed with the immunoSEQ multiplex PCR assay. In its TCRdb copy, this immuneACCESS table keeps in-frame sequences only and misses some clones. Where compared with another copy, unresolved V genes explain less than half of these, and the others have no known cause. The table for this sample lists roughly 80,000 clones; less than 90% of them were counted only once. The ten largest clonotypes hold around 3.4% of the sample. Material for sequencing was peripheral blood. The receptors originated from a man aged 45-60 years with acute or convalescent COVID-19.

The chain links TRBV7-9 to TRBJ2-2; TRBD1 aligns across 8 bases. Unmatched junction bases numbered 2, after V lost 5 bases and J lost 6 bases. The CDR3 covers 13 residues. Germline loops: CDR1 SEHNR, CDR2 FQNEAQ (reference sequence). DNA of the CDR3: TGTGCCAGCAGCGTGGACAGGGCCGGGGAGCTGTTTTTT. Its protein product is CASSVDRAGELFF.

The chain recombines TRBV18 with TRBJ2-1, with 9 nucleotides matching TRBD2. The CDR3 contains 15 residues. Trimming at V came to 2 bases and at J to 8 bases, leaving 7 bases not matched to a gene. Germline V gene sequence: CDR1 KGHSH, CDR2 LQKENI. The CDR3 DNA is TGTGCCAGCTCACCAAGAGCTAGCGGGAATGATGAGCAGTTCTTC. Translation gives CASSPRASGNDEQFF. Full variable domain (rest looked up from reference TRBV18 and TRBJ2-1): NAGVMQNPRHLVRRRGQEARLRCSPMKGHSHVYWYRQLPEEGLKFMVYLQKENIIDESGMPKERFSAEFPKEGPSILRIQQVVRGDSAAYFCASSPRASGNDEQFFGPGTRLTVL.

The CDR3: CASSPRLADSYEQYF. CDR3 coding DNA: TGCGCCAGCAGCCCCAGACTAGCGGACTCCTACGAGCAGTACTTC. This chain joins TRBV4-3 and TRBJ2-7; 9 bases are a match to TRBD2. V lost 4 bases, J lost 0 bases, and 4 bases stayed unmatched. The germline CDR1 and CDR2 sequences are LGHNA and YSLEER. CDR3 size: 15 residues.

This rearrangement joins TRBV6-5 to TRBJ1-4; 10 nucleotides match TRBD1. J lost 8 bases, V lost 2 bases, and 5 bases had no gene match. The CDR3 contains 15 residues. Germline CDR1 is MNHEY and CDR2 is SVGAGI. As DNA, the CDR3 is TGTGCCAGCAGTTACGGGACAGGGGAACGGGAAAAACTGTTTTTT. Protein: CASSYGTGEREKLFF.

The J gene is TRBJ1-1, the V gene TRBV6-2 or TRBV6-3, with D possibly matching TRBD1 (5 bases). This CDR3 comprises 15 residues. The V gene's germline CDR1 is MNHEY and CDR2 SVGEGT. V lost 3 bases and J 4 bases, leaving 15 bases between the germline ends. This CDR3 reads CASSYEAGGGTEAFF. CDR3 sequence (DNA): TGTGCCAGCAGTTATGAGGCTGGGGGGGGCACTGAAGCTTTCTTT.

The chain carries TRBV19 and TRBJ2-1, with 14 bases that match TRBD2. Trimming took 4 bases from V and 2 from J; bases not matched to a gene: 10. The CDR3 consists of 19 residues. Germline V gene sequence: CDR1 LNHDA, CDR2 SQIVND (reference sequence). Here the CDR3 reads CASSRTGTSGSSAYNEQFF. In nucleotides, the CDR3 is TGTGCCAGTAGTAGAACCGGGACTAGCGGGAGCAGCGCCTACAATGAGCAGTTCTTC.

This chain links TRBV4-2 with TRBJ2-3; 7 nucleotides line up with TRBD1. Trimming cost V 4 bases and J 1 base; bases outside gene matches: 17. Germline V CDR1 and CDR2: LGHNA, YNFKEQ. CDR3 length: 19 residues. The CDR3 sequence is CASSRYDDRDGVGTDTQYF. The CDR3 region has the DNA TGTGCCAGCAGCCGATACGACGACAGGGACGGGGTTGGCACAGATACGCAGTATTTT.

This chain links TRBV6-5 with TRBJ1-2; 9 nucleotides line up with TRBD1. J gave up 9 bases and V 6 bases, and 8 bases lay outside the gene matches. Germline V gene lookup returns CDR1 MNHEY and CDR2 SVGAGI. The length of the CDR3 is 13 residues. CDR3 DNA sequence: TGTGCCAGCAGCCCCGGGACAGGGAGGAGCTACACCTTC. This encodes CASSPGTGRSYTF.

This rearrangement joins TRBV7-2 to TRBJ2-2; 9 bases fit TRBD2. This CDR3 is built from 17 residues. CDR1 is SGHTA, CDR2 FQGNSA, per germline. After removal of 5 bases from V and 3 bases from J, the junction contained 10 bases not matched to a gene. Written as DNA, the CDR3 is TGTGCCAGCAGCCCCCTTGGAGCGGGAGGTTACACCGGGGAGCTGTTTTTT. Protein: CASSPLGAGGYTGELFF.

This clone was seen only once. The chain is built from TRBV10-3 and TRBJ2-7; 9 bases line up with TRBD1. The CDR3 runs 15 residues. Germline CDR1 is ENHRY and CDR2 is SYGVKD. V lost 2 bases to trimming and J lost 4 bases; unmatched junction nucleotides: 6. The CDR3 nucleotides read TGTGCCATCAGTGAGCCAAACAGGGGGCGGTACGAGCAGTACTTC. It encodes CAISEPNRGRYEQYF.

The chain joins TRBV6-6 to TRBJ2-2, with D possibly matching TRBD1 (6 bases). Per the germline V gene, CDR1 is MNHNY and CDR2 is SVGAGI (reference sequence). V dropped 2 bases and J dropped 7 bases, with 8 bases sitting between them. This CDR3 has 13 amino acids. The CDR3 region has the DNA TGTGCCAGCAGTTACGGGGACATCGGGGAGCTGTTTTTT. Its protein product is CASSYGDIGELFF.

CDR3 in amino acids: CAASQGQSSGNTIYF. The CDR3 nucleotides are TGTGCCGCTTCCCAGGGGCAGAGCTCTGGAAACACCATATATTTT. J is TRBJ1-3 and V is TRBV5-5; D possibly corresponds to TRBD1 (6 bases). Germline V CDR1 and CDR2: SGHKS, YYEKEE (reference sequence). This CDR3 has 15 amino acids. V lost 10 bases and J lost 0, with 17 bases in between.

This chain connects TRBV3-1 (or the pseudogene TRBV3-2) to TRBJ2-7; the D gene is possibly TRBD1 (6 bases). This CDR3 has 16 residues. The germline V gene has CDR1 LGHDT and CDR2 YNNKEL (reference sequence). V lost 5 bases and J lost 2, with 19 bases in between. Here the CDR3 reads CASSDRTGYLAYEQYF. The CDR3 DNA reads as TGTGCCAGCAGCGACAGAACAGGGTACCTAGCCTACGAGCAGTACTTC.

The chain combines TRBV28 with TRBJ1-2; a possible D gene is TRBD1 (5 bases). Trimming cost V 6 bases and J 9 bases, with 20 bases left between them. The germline CDR1 and CDR2 sequences are MDHEN and SYDVKM. This CDR3 is 14 amino acids long. CDR3 DNA: TGTGCCAGCAGCCCCGTTGGGGGGGTAAGGAGCTACACCTTC. Encoded protein: CASSPVGGVRSYTF.

The V gene is TRBV5-1, the J gene TRBJ1-2, with a tentative D call TRBD1 (6 bases). CDR1 and CDR2 from the germline V gene are SGHRS and YFSETQ. The CDR3 is 14 residues long. The V end lost 4 bases, the J end lost 3 bases, and 13 bases lay between the germline ends. Here the CDR3 reads CASSPEGVYYGYTF. CDR3 coding DNA: TGCGCCAGCAGCCCCGAGGGGGTTTACTATGGCTACACCTTC.

The DNA for the CDR3 is TGTGCCAGCAGCCAATACAGGGCTAACTACGAGCAGTACTTC. Amino acids: CASSQYRANYEQYF. The rearrangement uses TRBV3-1 (or the pseudogene TRBV3-2) and TRBJ2-7, with a weak D call TRBD1 (6 bases). V lost 2 bases to trimming and J lost 3 bases, with 11 bases between them. CDR1 is LGHDT, CDR2 YNNKEL, per germline (reference sequence). The CDR3 runs to 14 residues.

This chain joins TRBV12-3 or TRBV12-4 and TRBJ2-3, with D perhaps TRBD2 (5 bases). This CDR3 is 13 amino acids long. Trimming pared 10 bases from V and 0 bases from J, leaving 11 bases between. The CDR3 sequence is CATRVDSTDTQYF. The CDR3 DNA is TGTGCCACGCGGGTAGATAGCACAGATACGCAGTATTTT.

The V and J genes are TRBV6-5 and TRBJ1-2, with 9 bases identical to TRBD1. This CDR3 is built from 16 residues. Per germline, CDR1 MNHEY and CDR2 SVGAGI. With 2 bases clipped from V and 6 bases from J, the junction kept 10 bases outside the gene matches. CDR3 loop: CASSYEGPGQGHGYTF. The CDR3 DNA is TGTGCCAGCAGTTACGAAGGACCGGGACAGGGACATGGCTACACCTTC.